The 27 T cell receptor beta chains presented below share a single source sample, sequenced in a study of blood T cell repertoires in COVID-19 (dated by TCRdb to the early 2020s). To prepare the library, the immunoSEQ multiplex PCR assay was applied. The table comes from immuneACCESS by way of TCRdb, which keeps in-frame sequences with V and J called. Part of the clones is missing from these tables; in studies checked, under half for an unresolved V gene and the rest for unknown reasons. This sample gives roughly 180,000 clones in total; around 80% of them show up just once. The leading ten clones occupy around 14% of the sample. Sequenced material: PBMCs or T cells enriched from blood (not recorded which). All receptors derive from a man aged 55 to 70 who had been exposed to COVID-19.

This clone was seen a single time. The chain couples TRBV29-1 to TRBJ1-1, with 8 bases that match TRBD1. Germline CDR1 reads SQVTM; CDR2 reads ANQGSEA. V dropped 7 bases and J dropped 0; count of bases not matched to a gene: 4. This CDR3 contains 13 residues. The chain's CDR3 is CSARTGLNTEAFF. The CDR3 DNA sequence: TGCAGCGCTAGGACAGGGCTGAACACTGAAGCTTTCTTT.

This clone appeared a few times. The rearrangement links TRBV7-2 to TRBJ2-1; weak D call: TRBD2 (6 bases). Germline V gene sequence: CDR1 SGHTA, CDR2 FQGNSA. The V end was cut by 1 base, the J end by 1 base, with 20 bases between. This CDR3 contains 19 residues. The CDR3 DNA is TGTGCCAGCAGCTTAGGATACAAGGTGGCGGGAAGGTCCTACAATGAGCAGTTCTTC. Its protein is CASSLGYKVAGRSYNEQFF.

V is TRBV1 and J is TRBJ2-1; the D call TRBD2 from the table was never checked on the DNA. TRBV1 is marked as a pseudogene. There are 22 residues in the CDR3. CDR3 region: CTSSLRALLGLAGYVGDNEQFF. The CDR3 DNA reads TGCACCAGCAGCCTACGGGCCTTGTTGGGACTAGCGGGATATGTGGGGGACAATGAGCAGTTCTTC.

This chain links TRBV7-3 with TRBJ2-6, with D uncertain. Per germline, CDR1 SGHTA and CDR2 FQGTGA. The CDR3 length is 15 residues. V shed 2 bases and J shed 0 bases, with 5 bases lying between them. The CDR3 coding sequence is TGTGCCAGCAGCTTAGCTACCTCTGGGGCCAACGTCCTGACTTTC. Amino acids: CASSLATSGANVLTF.

This clone was seen just once. The chain couples TRBV9 to TRBJ2-3; D call uncertain. The CDR3 loop spans 13 amino acids. Germline V gives CDR1 SGDLS, CDR2 YYNGEE. V lost 1 base to trimming and J lost 5 bases, with 8 bases between them. CDR3 bases: TGTGCCAGCAGCGTAACGTCCAGAGATACGCAGTATTTT. Translated: CASSVTSRDTQYF.

CDR3 sequence (DNA): TGTGCCAGCAGTTTATCCGCGCAGGGTGGAAACACCATATATTTT. Its translation: CASSLSAQGGNTIYF. This chain uses TRBV27 with TRBJ1-3; weak D call: TRBD1 (5 bases). The CDR3 loop spans 15 amino acids. Deletions cut 0 bases from V and 3 bases from J, with 9 bases between. Germline CDR1 is MNHEY and CDR2 is SMNVEV (reference sequence).

The chain combines TRBV6-4 with TRBJ1-5; D gene uncertain. Germline V lookup: CDR1 MRHNA, CDR2 SNTAGT. The V gene lost 2 bases and the J gene lost 2 bases, with 13 bases spanning the gap. The CDR3 length is 16 residues. The chain's CDR3 is CASSDPPRVGNQPQHF. The CDR3, as DNA: TGTGCCAGCAGTGACCCCCCCCGAGTGGGCAATCAGCCCCAGCATTTT.

The chain has TRBV5-1 and TRBJ1-1; TRBD1 might be the D (6 bases). Germline V CDR1 and CDR2: SGHRS, YFSETQ. The CDR3 runs to 14 residues. The V end lost 5 bases, the J end lost 0 bases, and 11 bases lay between the germline ends. The CDR3 sequence is CASSQDSMNTEAFF. As DNA, the CDR3 is TGCGCCAGCAGTCAGGACAGCATGAACACTGAAGCTTTCTTT.

Worth noting for this clone: This sample also contains other DNA sequences that code for the same CDR3. The chain carries TRBV2 and TRBJ2-5; the D is unclear. The V gene's germline CDR1 is SNHLY and CDR2 FYNNEI. Trimming took 4 bases from V and 4 from J, leaving 10 bases between them. The CDR3 is made up of 13 amino acids. As DNA, the CDR3 is TGTGCCAGCAGTGGCCAGGTCGGAGAGACCCAGTACTTC. Protein sequence: CASSGQVGETQYF.

The J gene is TRBJ1-1, the V gene TRBV7-8; 9 nucleotides line up with TRBD1. The ends lost 5 bases at V and 2 bases at J; junction bases unmatched: 6. Germline V gene lookup returns CDR1 SGHVS and CDR2 FQNEAQ. The CDR3 runs 15 residues. The CDR3 protein is CASSMLTGGNTEAFF. The DNA of the CDR3 is TGTGCCAGCAGCATGCTGACAGGGGGAAACACTGAAGCTTTCTTT.

The rearrangement links TRBV19 to TRBJ1-5, with 7 bases matching TRBD1. This CDR3 comprises 16 residues. Germline CDR1 and CDR2: LNHDA and SQIVND (reference sequence). The ends lost 5 bases at V and 4 bases at J; junction bases unmatched: 11. The CDR3 sequence: CASSPTSDRLNQPQHF. The DNA for the CDR3 is TGTGCCAGTAGTCCCACCTCGGACAGGCTGAATCAGCCCCAGCATTTT.

This clone was found a few times. The J gene is TRBJ2-7, the V gene TRBV2; D is uncertain. Germline V CDR1 and CDR2: SNHLY, FYNNEI. The germline V and J ends were trimmed by 8 bases and 1 base, with 15 bases remaining between them. The length of the CDR3 is 14 residues. The CDR3 bases are TGTGCCAGCTGGGAAGCCAGGTCATCCTACGAGCAGTACTTC. Its translation is CASWEARSSYEQYF.

In nucleotides, the CDR3 is TGTGCCAGCAGCTTAGAAGGCCGGGGATCGTCCCCAGATACGCAGTATTTT. Translation gives CASSLEGRGSSPDTQYF. The chain has TRBV7-2 and TRBJ2-3; D might be TRBD2 (5 bases). The CDR3 totals 17 residues. Germline CDR1 SGHTA, CDR2 FQGNSA. The V end was cut by 1 base, the J end by 4 bases, with 18 bases between.

The V and J genes are TRBV6-5 and TRBJ2-1, with 10 bases matching TRBD2. This CDR3 comprises 16 residues. Germline CDR1 and CDR2: MNHEY and SVGAGI. V lost 0 bases, J lost 9 bases, and 8 bases stayed unmatched. CDR3 sequence: CASSYSTSGRDTEQFF. Here the CDR3 DNA reads TGTGCCAGCAGTTACTCGACCAGCGGGAGGGACACTGAGCAGTTCTTC.

The rearrangement links TRBV5-1 to TRBJ2-1, with a possible D match to TRBD2 (6 bases). CDR3 length: 16 amino acids. V lost 5 bases, J lost 2 bases, and 17 bases lay in between. The germline gives CDR1 SGHRS, CDR2 YFSETQ. The CDR3 coding sequence is TGCGCCAGCAGTATACGATTAGCGGCCCCCTACAATGAGCAGTTCTTC. Its protein product is CASSIRLAAPYNEQFF.

A few counts support this clone. The CDR3 region is CASSTGTRGQVEQFF. DNA of the CDR3: TGTGCCAGTAGTACCGGGACTCGGGGTCAGGTTGAGCAGTTCTTC. This chain links TRBV19 with TRBJ2-1, with TRBD2 as a possible D gene (6 bases). The CDR3 runs 15 residues. Trimming left V 4 bases short and J 9 bases short, with 19 bases between. Germline V gene lookup returns CDR1 LNHDA and CDR2 SQIVND (reference sequence). The full variable domain, with the rest looked up from reference TRBV19 and TRBJ2-1, is DGGITQSPKYLFRKEGQNVTLSCEQNLNHDAMYWYRQDPGQGLRLIYYSQIVNDFQKGDIAEGYSVSREKKESFPLTVTSAQKNPTAFYLCASSTGTRGQVEQFFGPGTRLTVL.

The J gene is TRBJ2-1, the V gene TRBV7-8; TRBD2 agrees at 7 bases. The CDR3 is 12 residues long. Germline CDR1 is SGHVS and CDR2 is FQNEAQ. V was clipped by 2 bases and J by 11 bases; unmatched bases: 3. CDR3 nucleotides: TGTGCCAGCAGCTTAAGGCGGGAGCAGCAGTTCTTC. Protein: CASSLRREQQFF.

To note about this clone: A junction boundary mismatches the germline segment, possibly from a read error. This sequence joins TRBV7-3 and TRBJ2-1, with D unclear. Germline loops: CDR1 SGHTA, CDR2 FQGTGA. The CDR3 covers 16 residues. CDR3 nucleotides: TGTGCCAGCAGTTTAACCCCCACTACCTCCTACAATGAGCAGTTCTTC. Its protein is CASSLTPTTSYNEQFF. Using reference TRBV7-3 and TRBJ2-1 for the parts outside the CDR3, the full variable domain is GAGVSQTPSNKVTEKGKYVELRCDPISGHTALYWYRQSLGQGPEFLIYFQGTGAADDSGLPNDRFFAVRPEGSVSTLKIQRTERGDSAVYLCASSLTPTTSYNEQFFGPGTRLTVL.

This clone has only a few counts. The V gene is TRBV5-6, the J gene TRBJ2-5; D ambiguous. The germline gives CDR1 SGHDT, CDR2 YYEEEE. The CDR3 has 15 amino acids. Trimming removed 0 bases at V and 5 bases at J, with 14 bases between. In DNA, the CDR3 is TGTGCCAGCAGCTTGGTGGCCGCCCTGGTGGAGACCCAGTACTTC. Its translation: CASSLVAALVETQYF.

This clone came up once. The genes are TRBV27 and TRBJ2-2, with D possibly being TRBD2 (6 bases). V was trimmed by 5 bases and J by 1 base, leaving 17 bases between them. The V gene's germline CDR1 is MNHEY and CDR2 SMNVEV (reference sequence). CDR3 length: 17 amino acids. CDR3 loop: CASSRVVAVKNTGELFF. In nucleotides, the CDR3 is TGTGCCAGCAGTCGAGTTGTAGCGGTGAAGAACACCGGGGAGCTGTTTTTT.

This clone was detected a few times. Other DNA sequences in the sample encode the same CDR3. The J gene is TRBJ2-5, the V gene TRBV5-1, with D perhaps TRBD1 (6 bases). The CDR3 runs 12 residues. V gave up 3 bases and J gave up 4 bases, with 7 bases separating them. Germline CDR1 reads SGHRS; CDR2 reads YFSETQ. The CDR3, as DNA: TGCGCCAGCAGCTCCAGGGGAGAGACCCAGTACTTC. This gives the protein CASSSRGETQYF.

About this clone itself: This sample also contains other DNA sequences that code for the same CDR3. This chain joins TRBV11-3 and TRBJ2-3; no definite D call. Germline V gives CDR1 SGHNT, CDR2 YENEEA. This CDR3 is built from 15 residues. Deletions cut 5 bases from V and 6 bases from J, with 18 bases between. The CDR3 loop reads CASSPGGGPTDTQYF. CDR3 nucleotides: TGTGCCAGCAGCCCAGGTGGTGGCCCGACCGATACGCAGTATTTT.

The chain joins TRBV7-2 to TRBJ2-1; 9 nucleotides match TRBD1. Germline V CDR1 and CDR2: SGHTA, FQGNSA. The ends lost 4 bases at V and 6 bases at J; junction bases unmatched: 4. This CDR3 is 14 amino acids long. The CDR3 reads CASSWTGVVNEQFF. The CDR3 DNA reads as TGTGCCAGCAGCTGGACAGGGGTAGTCAATGAGCAGTTCTTC.

The chain joins TRBV7-9 to TRBJ2-3, with TRBD2 identical over 12 bases. CDR3 size: 17 residues. Germline V lookup: CDR1 SEHNR, CDR2 FQNEAQ (reference sequence). Germline trimming cut 5 bases from V and 0 bases from J; bases unmatched to any gene: 6. The CDR3 DNA reads TGTGCCAGCAGCCCGGGACTAGCGGGCCCAAGCACAGATACGCAGTATTTT. Protein sequence: CASSPGLAGPSTDTQYF.

The DNA for the CDR3 is TGCGCCAGCAGCTTGCGTCGGGGGACCTACGAGCAGTACTTC. Its translation: CASSLRRGTYEQYF. The rearrangement joins TRBV5-1 to TRBJ2-7, with a tentative D call TRBD2 (6 bases). Germline V lookup: CDR1 SGHRS, CDR2 YFSETQ. This CDR3 is 14 amino acids long. With 1 base removed from V and 2 bases from J, the gap between germline ends came to 10 bases. The full variable domain, its missing parts supplied by reference TRBV5-1 and TRBJ2-7, is KAGVTQTPRYLIKTRGQQVTLSCSPISGHRSVSWYQQTPGQGLQFLFEYFSETQRNKGNFPGRFSGRQFSNSRSEMNVSTLELGDSALYLCASSLRRGTYEQYFGPGTRLTVT.

The V and J genes are TRBV30 and TRBJ2-5, with TRBD2 identical over 9 bases. This CDR3 has 15 residues. From germline, CDR1 is GTSNPN and CDR2 SVGIG (reference sequence). Losses at the gene ends were 8 bases for V and 5 bases for J; bases not matched to a gene: 15. The CDR3 DNA sequence: TGTGCCGCCACGGCACAGGGACTAGCCTTCGAGACCCAGTACTTC. Its translation: CAATAQGLAFETQYF.

The V gene is TRBV7-2, the J gene TRBJ2-7; a weak D match, TRBD2 (6 bases). Germline V lookup: CDR1 SGHTA, CDR2 FQGNSA. Trimming took off 4 bases at V and 4 bases at J, with 14 bases between the two ends. The CDR3 runs to 14 residues. This CDR3 is CASSSDYPYYEQYF. In DNA, the CDR3 is TGTGCCAGCAGCTCGGACTACCCCTATTACGAGCAGTACTTC. Together with reference TRBV7-2 and TRBJ2-7, the CDR3 gives the full variable domain: GAGVSQSPSNKVTEKGKDVELRCDPISGHTALYWYRQSLGQGLEFLIYFQGNSAPDKSGLPSDRFSAERTGGSVSTLTIQRTQQEDSAVYLCASSSDYPYYEQYFGPGTRLTVT.